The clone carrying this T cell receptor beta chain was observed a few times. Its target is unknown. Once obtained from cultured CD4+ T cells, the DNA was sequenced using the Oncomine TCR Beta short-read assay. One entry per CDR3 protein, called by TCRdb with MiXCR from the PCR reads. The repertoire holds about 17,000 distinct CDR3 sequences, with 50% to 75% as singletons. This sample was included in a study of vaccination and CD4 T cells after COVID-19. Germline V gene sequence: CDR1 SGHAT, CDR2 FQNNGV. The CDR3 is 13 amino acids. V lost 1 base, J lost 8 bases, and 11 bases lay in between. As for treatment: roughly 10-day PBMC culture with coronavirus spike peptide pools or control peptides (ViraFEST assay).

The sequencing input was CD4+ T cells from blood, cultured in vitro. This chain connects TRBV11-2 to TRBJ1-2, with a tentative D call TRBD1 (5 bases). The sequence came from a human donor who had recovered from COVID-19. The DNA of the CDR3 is TGTGCCAGCAGCTTAGGGGAGGGGTTGGGCTACACCTTC. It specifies CASSLGEGLGYTF.